The clone carrying this T cell receptor (beta chain) came up many times. Antigen: not known. The source material, RNA transcripts, was used to amplify TCR beta CDR3 regions. RT-PCR in the first round (using the HTBI primer set) targeted the TCR CDR3. MiXCR, applied by TCRdb to the multiplex PCR reads, yields one record per CDR3 protein. The sample shows over 700,000 distinct CDR3 sequences, roughly a sixth of them seen only once. This specimen comes from a study of T cells in Graves' hyperthyroidism and ophthalmopathy. The study, taken as a whole, reports: Ophthalmopathy was predicted by the model a median of around 5.9 months ahead of onset.

This CDR3 is built from 14 residues. Germline V lookup: CDR1 SGHRS, CDR2 YFSETQ. The V gene end was trimmed by 6 bases and the J gene end by 9 bases; junction bases not matched to a gene: 5. The receptor comes from a woman in her forties or fifties with Graves' hyperthyroidism that later progressed to Graves' ophthalmopathy. The chain is built from TRBV5-1 and TRBJ2-1; 14 nucleotides agree with TRBD2. The material sequenced was blood. The CDR3 is CASKTGTSGGEQFF. CDR3 bases: TGCGCCAGCAAAACCGGGACTAGCGGGGGTGAGCAGTTCTTC. The full variable domain, completed using reference TRBV5-1 and TRBJ2-1, is KAGVTQTPRYLIKTRGQQVTLSCSPISGHRSVSWYQQTPGQGLQFLFEYFSETQRNKGNFPGRFSGRQFSNSRSEMNVSTLELGDSALYLCASKTGTSGGEQFFGPGTRLTVL.